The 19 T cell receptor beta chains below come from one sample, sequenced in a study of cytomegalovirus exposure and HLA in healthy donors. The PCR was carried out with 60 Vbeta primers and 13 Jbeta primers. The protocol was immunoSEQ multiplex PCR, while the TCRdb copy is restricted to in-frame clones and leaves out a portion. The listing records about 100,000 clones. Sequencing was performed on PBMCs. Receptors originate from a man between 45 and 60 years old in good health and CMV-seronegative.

CDR3 sequence (DNA): TGTGCCAGCAGCCTTGACAGGGTCACTGAAGCTTTCTTT. It encodes CASSLDRVTEAFF. This chain uses TRBV7-8 with TRBJ1-1, with TRBD1 matching 7 bases. Unmatched junction bases numbered 4, after V lost 5 bases and J lost 4 bases. CDR3 length: 13 residues. The germline V gene encodes CDR1 SGHVS and CDR2 FQNEAQ.

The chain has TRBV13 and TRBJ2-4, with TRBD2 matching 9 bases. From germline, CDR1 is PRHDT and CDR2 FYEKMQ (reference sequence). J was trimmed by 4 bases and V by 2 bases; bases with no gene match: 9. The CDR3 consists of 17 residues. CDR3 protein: CASSLFSGGENKNIQYF. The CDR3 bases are TGTGCCAGCAGCTTATTTAGCGGGGGCGAAAATAAAAACATTCAGTACTTC.

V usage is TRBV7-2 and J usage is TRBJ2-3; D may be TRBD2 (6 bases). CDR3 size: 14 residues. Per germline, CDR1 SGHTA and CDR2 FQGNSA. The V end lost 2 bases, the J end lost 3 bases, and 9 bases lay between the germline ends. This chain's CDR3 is CASSLLLATDTQYF. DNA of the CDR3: TGTGCCAGCAGCTTATTGCTAGCGACAGATACGCAGTATTTT.

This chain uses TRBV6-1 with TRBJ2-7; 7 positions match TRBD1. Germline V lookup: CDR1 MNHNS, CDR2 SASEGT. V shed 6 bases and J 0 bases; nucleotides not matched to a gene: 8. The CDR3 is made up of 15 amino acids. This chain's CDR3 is CASRSTGPLSYEQYF. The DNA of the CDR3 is TGTGCCAGCAGATCGACAGGGCCCCTCTCCTACGAGCAGTACTTC.

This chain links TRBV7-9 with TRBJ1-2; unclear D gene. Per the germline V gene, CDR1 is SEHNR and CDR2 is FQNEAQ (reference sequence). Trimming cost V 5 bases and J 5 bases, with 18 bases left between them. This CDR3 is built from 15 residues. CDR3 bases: TGTGCCAGCAGCCTGACATCGAGGGAATTTTATGGCTACACCTTC. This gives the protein CASSLTSREFYGYTF.

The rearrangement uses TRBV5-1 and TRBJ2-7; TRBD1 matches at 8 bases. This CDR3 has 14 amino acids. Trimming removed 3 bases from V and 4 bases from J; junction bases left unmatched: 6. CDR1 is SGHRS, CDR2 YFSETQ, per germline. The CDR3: CASSWTGLEYEQYF. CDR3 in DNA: TGCGCCAGCAGCTGGACAGGGTTGGAATACGAGCAGTACTTC.

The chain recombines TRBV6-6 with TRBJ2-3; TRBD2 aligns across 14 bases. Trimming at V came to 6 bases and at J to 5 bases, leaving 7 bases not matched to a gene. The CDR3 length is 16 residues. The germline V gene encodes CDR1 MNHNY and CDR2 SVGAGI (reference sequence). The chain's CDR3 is CASRTSGRAGVDTQYF. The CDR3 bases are TGTGCCAGCAGGACTAGCGGGAGGGCTGGGGTAGATACGCAGTATTTT.

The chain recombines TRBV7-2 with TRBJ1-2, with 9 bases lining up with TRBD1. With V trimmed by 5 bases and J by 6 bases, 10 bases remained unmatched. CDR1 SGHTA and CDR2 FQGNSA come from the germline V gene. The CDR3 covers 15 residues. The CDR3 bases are TGTGCCAGCAGCCCGCGGGACAGGGTTTTGGATGGCTACACCTTC. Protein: CASSPRDRVLDGYTF.

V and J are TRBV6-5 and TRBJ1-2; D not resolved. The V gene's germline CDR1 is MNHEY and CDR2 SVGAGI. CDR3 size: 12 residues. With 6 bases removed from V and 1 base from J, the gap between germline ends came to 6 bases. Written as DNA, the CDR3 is TGTGCCAGCAGAACTAATAACTATGGCTACACCTTC. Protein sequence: CASRTNNYGYTF.

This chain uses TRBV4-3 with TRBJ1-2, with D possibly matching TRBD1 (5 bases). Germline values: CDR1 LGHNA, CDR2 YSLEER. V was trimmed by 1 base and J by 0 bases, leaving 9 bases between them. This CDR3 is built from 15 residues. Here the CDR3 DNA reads TGCGCCAGCAGCCAAGGGGGGGAAACTAACTATGGCTACACCTTC. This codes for CASSQGGETNYGYTF.

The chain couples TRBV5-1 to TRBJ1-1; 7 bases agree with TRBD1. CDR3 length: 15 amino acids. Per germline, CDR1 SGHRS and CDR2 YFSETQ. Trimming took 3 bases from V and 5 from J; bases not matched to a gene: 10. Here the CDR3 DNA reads TGCGCCAGCAGCTCGAAGGGGGCTTGGGAGACTGAAGCTTTCTTT. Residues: CASSSKGAWETEAFF.

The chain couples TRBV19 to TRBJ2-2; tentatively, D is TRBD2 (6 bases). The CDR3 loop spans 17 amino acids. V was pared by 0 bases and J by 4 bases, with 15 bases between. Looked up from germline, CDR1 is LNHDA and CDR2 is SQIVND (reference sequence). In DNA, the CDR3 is TGTGCCAGTAGTATAGATTTGGAGGGGCCTGGCACCGGGGAGCTGTTTTTT. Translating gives CASSIDLEGPGTGELFF.

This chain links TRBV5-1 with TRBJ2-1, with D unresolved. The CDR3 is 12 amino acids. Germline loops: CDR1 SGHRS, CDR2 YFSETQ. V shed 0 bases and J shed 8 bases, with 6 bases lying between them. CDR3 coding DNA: TGCGCCAGCAGCTTGGTACGGGATGAGCAGTTCTTC. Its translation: CASSLVRDEQFF.

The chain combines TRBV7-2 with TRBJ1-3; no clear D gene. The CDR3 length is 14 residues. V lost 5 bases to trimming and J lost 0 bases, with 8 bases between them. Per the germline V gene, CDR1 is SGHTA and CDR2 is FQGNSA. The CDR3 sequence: CASSPLLSGNTIYF. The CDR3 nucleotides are TGTGCCAGCAGCCCCCTCCTCTCTGGAAACACCATATATTTT.

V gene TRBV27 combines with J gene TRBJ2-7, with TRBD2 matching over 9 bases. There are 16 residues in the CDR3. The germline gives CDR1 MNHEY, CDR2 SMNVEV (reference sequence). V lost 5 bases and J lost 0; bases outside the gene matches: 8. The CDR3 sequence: CASSHLAGTSSYEQYF. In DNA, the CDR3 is TGTGCCAGCAGTCATCTAGCGGGGACCAGCTCCTACGAGCAGTACTTC.

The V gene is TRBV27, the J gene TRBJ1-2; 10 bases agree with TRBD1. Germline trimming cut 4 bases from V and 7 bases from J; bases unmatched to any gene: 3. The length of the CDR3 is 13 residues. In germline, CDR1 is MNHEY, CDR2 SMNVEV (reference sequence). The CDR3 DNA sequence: TGTGCCAGCAGTTGGGGACAGGGGTTTGGCTACACCTTC. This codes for CASSWGQGFGYTF.

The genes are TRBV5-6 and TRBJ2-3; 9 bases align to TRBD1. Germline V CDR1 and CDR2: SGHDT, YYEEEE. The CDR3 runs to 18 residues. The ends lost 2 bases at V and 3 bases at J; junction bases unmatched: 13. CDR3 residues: CASSFQQGALWGTDTQYF. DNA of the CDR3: TGTGCCAGCAGCTTCCAACAGGGGGCGCTTTGGGGGACAGATACGCAGTATTTT.

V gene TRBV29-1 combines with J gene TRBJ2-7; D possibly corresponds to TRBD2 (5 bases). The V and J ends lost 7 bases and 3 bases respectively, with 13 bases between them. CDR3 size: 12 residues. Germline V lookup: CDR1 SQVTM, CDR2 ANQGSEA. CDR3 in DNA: TGCAGCGCCGGACTGGGCAGCTACGAGCAGTACTTC. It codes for CSAGLGSYEQYF.

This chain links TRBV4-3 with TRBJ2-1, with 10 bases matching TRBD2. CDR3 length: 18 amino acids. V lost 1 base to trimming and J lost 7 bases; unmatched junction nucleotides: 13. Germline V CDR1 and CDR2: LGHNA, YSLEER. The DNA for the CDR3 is TGCGCCAGCAGCCAAGGGCTAGCGGGAGTAAGGCCGGGGAATGAGCAGTTCTTC. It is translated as CASSQGLAGVRPGNEQFF.